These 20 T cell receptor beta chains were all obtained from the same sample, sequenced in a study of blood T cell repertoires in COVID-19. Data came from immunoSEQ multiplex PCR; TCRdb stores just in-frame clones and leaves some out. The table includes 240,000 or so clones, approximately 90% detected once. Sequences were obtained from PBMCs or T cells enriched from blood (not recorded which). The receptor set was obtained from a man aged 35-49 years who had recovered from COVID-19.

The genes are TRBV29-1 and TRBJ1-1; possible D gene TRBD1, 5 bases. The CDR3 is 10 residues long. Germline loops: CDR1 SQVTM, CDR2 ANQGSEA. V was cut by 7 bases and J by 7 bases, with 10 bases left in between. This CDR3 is CSGKDSEAFF. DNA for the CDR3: TGCAGCGGGAAAGACAGTGAAGCTTTCTTT. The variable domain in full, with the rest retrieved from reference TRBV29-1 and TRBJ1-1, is SAVISQKPSRDICQRGTSLTIQCQVDSQVTMMFWYRQQPGQSLTLIATANQGSEATYESGFVIDKFPISRPNLTFSTLTVSNMSPEDSSIYLCSGKDSEAFFGQGTRLTVV.

CDR3 nucleotides: TGCGCCAGCAGCTTGTATGGCGGGGGGGCTTACGAGCAGTACTTC. Protein sequence: CASSLYGGGAYEQYF. The V and J genes are TRBV5-1 and TRBJ2-7; 9 bases are shared with TRBD2. The CDR3 extends over 15 amino acids. CDR1 is SGHRS, CDR2 YFSETQ, per germline. V trimming: 1 base; J trimming: 4 bases; junction bases outside the gene matches: 6.

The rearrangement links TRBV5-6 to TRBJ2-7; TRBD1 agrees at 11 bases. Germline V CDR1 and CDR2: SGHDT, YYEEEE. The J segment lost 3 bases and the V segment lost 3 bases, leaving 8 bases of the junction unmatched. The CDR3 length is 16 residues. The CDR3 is CASSSLGTGGGYEQYF. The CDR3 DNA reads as TGTGCCAGCAGCTCGCTCGGGACAGGGGGAGGCTACGAGCAGTACTTC.

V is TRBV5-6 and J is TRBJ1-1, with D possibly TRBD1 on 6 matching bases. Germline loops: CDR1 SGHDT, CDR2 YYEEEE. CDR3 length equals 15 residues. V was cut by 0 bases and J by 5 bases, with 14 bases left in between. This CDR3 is CASSLGYRDGTEAFF. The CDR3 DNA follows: TGTGCCAGCAGCTTGGGGTACAGGGACGGAACTGAAGCTTTCTTT.

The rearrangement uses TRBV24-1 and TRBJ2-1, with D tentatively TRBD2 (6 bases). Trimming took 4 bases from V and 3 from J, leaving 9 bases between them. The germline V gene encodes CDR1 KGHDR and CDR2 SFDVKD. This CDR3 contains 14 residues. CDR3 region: CATSEGGVYNEQFF. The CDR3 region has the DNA TGTGCCACCAGTGAGGGGGGAGTCTACAATGAGCAGTTCTTC.

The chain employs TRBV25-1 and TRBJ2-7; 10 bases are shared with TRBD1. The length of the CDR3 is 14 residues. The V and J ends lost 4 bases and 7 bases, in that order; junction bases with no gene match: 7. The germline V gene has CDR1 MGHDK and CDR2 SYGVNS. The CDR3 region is CASSVGQGFIEQYF. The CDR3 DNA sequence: TGTGCCAGCAGTGTGGGACAGGGGTTTATAGAGCAGTACTTC.

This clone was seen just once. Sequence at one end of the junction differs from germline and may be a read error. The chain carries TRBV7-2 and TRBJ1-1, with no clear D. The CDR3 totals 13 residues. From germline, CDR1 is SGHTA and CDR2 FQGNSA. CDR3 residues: CASSLALLSEAFF. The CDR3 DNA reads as TGTGCCAGCAGCTTAGCGCTCCTCTCTGAGGCTTTCTTT.

CDR3 coding DNA: TGTGCCAGCAGCGCTTTACTAGCGGGGGGAAGCACCGGGGAGCTGTTTTTT. Translated, it gives CASSALLAGGSTGELFF. The chain couples TRBV5-5 to TRBJ2-2; TRBD2 matches at 12 bases. Trimming took 4 bases from V and 4 from J; bases not matched to a gene: 8. The germline V gene has CDR1 SGHKS and CDR2 YYEKEE (reference sequence). The CDR3 runs 17 residues.

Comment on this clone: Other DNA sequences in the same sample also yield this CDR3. The CDR3 spells CASSLGRADTQYF. CDR3 nucleotides: TGTGCCAGCAGCTTAGGTCGGGCAGATACGCAGTATTTT. The chain links TRBV7-6 to TRBJ2-3; D gene unclear. V was clipped by 1 base and J by 4 bases, with 6 bases between them. The CDR3 loop spans 13 amino acids. The germline CDR1 and CDR2 sequences are SGHVS and FNYEAQ. Complete variable domain (other parts from reference TRBV7-6 and TRBJ2-3): GAGVSQSPRYKVTKRGQDVALRCDPISGHVSLYWYRQALGQGPEFLTYFNYEAQQDKSGLPNDRFSAERPEGSISTLTIQRTEQRDSAMYRCASSLGRADTQYFGPGTRLTVL.

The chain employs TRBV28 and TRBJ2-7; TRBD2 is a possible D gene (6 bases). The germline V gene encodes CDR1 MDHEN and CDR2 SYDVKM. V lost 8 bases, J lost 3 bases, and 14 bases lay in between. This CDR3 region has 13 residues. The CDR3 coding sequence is TGTGCCAGCCTTTGCGGGAATTGCTACGAGCAGTACTTC. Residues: CASLCGNCYEQYF.

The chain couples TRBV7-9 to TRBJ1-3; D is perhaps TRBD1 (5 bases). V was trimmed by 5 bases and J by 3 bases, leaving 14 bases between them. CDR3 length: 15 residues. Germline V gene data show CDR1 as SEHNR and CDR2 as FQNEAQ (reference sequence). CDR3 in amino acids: CASSDTGLGGNTIYF. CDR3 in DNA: TGTGCCAGCAGCGATACAGGCTTAGGTGGAAACACCATATATTTT.

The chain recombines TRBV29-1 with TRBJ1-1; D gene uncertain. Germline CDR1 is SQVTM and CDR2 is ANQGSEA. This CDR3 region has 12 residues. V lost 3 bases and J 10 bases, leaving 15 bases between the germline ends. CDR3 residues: CSVEVAVGGAFF. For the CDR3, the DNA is TGCAGCGTTGAGGTCGCCGTAGGAGGAGCTTTCTTT.

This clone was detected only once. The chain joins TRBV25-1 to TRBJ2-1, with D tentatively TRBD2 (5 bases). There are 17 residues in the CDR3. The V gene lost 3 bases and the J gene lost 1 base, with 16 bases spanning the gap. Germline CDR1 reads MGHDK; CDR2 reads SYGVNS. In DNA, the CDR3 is TGTGCCAGCAGTGAGCGGCAAGCGGCCAGATCCTACAATGAGCAGTTCTTC. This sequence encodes CASSERQAARSYNEQFF.

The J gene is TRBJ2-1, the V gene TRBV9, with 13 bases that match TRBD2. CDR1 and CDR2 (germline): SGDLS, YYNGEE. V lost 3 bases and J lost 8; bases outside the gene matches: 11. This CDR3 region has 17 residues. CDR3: CASSAKARTSGSHEQFF. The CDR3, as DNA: TGTGCCAGCAGCGCCAAAGCCCGGACTAGCGGGAGTCATGAGCAGTTCTTC.

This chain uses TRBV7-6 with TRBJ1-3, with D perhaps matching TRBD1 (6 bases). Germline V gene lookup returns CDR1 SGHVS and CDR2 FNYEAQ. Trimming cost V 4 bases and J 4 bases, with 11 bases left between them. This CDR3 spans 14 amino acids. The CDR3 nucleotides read TGTGCCAGCAGCTCCCGGACAGAAGGAAACACCATATATTTT. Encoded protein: CASSSRTEGNTIYF.

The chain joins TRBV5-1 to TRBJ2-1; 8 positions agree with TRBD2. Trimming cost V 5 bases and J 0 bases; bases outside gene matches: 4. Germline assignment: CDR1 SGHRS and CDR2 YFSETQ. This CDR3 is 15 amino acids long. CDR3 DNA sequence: TGCGCCAGCAGTGCAGGGACTAGCTCCTACAATGAGCAGTTCTTC. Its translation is CASSAGTSSYNEQFF.

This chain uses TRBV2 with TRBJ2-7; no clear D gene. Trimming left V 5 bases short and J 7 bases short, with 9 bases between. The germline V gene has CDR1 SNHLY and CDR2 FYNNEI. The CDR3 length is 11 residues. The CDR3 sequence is CASSTAREQYF. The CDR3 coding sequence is TGTGCCAGCAGTACTGCCAGGGAGCAGTACTTC.

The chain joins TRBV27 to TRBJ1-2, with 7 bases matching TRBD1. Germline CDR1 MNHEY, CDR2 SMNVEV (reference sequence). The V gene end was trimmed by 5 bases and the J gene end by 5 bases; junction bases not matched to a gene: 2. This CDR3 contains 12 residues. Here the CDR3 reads CASSLQGYGYTF. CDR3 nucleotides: TGTGCCAGCAGTCTACAGGGGTATGGCTACACCTTC.

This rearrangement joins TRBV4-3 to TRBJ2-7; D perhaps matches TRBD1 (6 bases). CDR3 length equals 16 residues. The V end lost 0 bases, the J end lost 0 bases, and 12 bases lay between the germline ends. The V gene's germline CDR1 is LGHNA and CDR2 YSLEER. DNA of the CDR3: TGCGCCAGCAGCCAAGATCTGGGGACAAGCTCCTACGAGCAGTACTTC. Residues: CASSQDLGTSSYEQYF.

The CDR3: CASSYAGERNEQFF. Written as DNA, the CDR3 is TGTGCCAGCAGTTACGCGGGAGAACGGAATGAGCAGTTCTTC. The chain has TRBV6-6 and TRBJ2-1; the match to TRBD2 covers 7 bases. This CDR3 has 14 amino acids. Germline values: CDR1 MNHNY, CDR2 SVGAGI (reference sequence). The J segment lost 7 bases and the V segment lost 2 bases, leaving 5 bases of the junction unmatched.